This T cell receptor (beta chain) derives from a study of T cells expressing NK-cell markers. Whole-study context: Beta-chain profiling covered CD3+CD56+NKG2C+, CD3+CD56+NKG2C- and CD3+CD56-NKG2C+ sorted subsets. The sequencing cohort of eight donors included seven HCMV-seropositive individuals and one seronegative individual. Notes on the study in general: For several donors, the dominant NKG2C+ clonotypes made up about 1.0-8% of their CD8+ T cells.

Concerning this clonotype: Its antigen is not identified.

No DNA is given; TCRdb re-called the 5' RACE reads and lists each CDR3 protein once. Its listing shows 200,000 to 300,000 distinct CDR3 sequences. The sequenced material came from blood T cells: a sorted CD56 or NKG2C T cell subset, CD4+ or CD8+ T cells, or bulk PBMC T cells (not recorded which). The sequence was obtained from a woman between 18 and 70 years old in good health.

The CDR3 loop is CSVWGGIHNEQFF. The V call is TRBV29-1, the J call TRBJ2-1; the TRBD1 assignment by TCRdb is unverifiable without DNA. Germline V gene lookup returns CDR1 SQVTM and CDR2 ANQGSEA. The CDR3 length is 13 residues.